Below, 18 T cell receptor beta chains from the same sample are listed, as sequenced in a study of T cell repertoires in cytomegalovirus infection. TCRdb called the reads again in MiXCR, with one record for every CDR3 protein. Of 97,000 or so distinct CDR3 sequences in the sample, more than 15% were seen once. The sequenced material came from PBMCs. Receptor source: a human donor in good health (CMV status not recorded). Some clones in this sample may be carry-over from other donors' samples.

This clonotype occurred many times. V and J are TRBV5-1 and TRBJ2-3; 7 nucleotides match TRBD1. CDR1 and CDR2 (germline): SGHRS, YFSETQ. The V gene end was trimmed by 0 bases and the J gene end by 7 bases; junction bases not matched to a gene: 11. There are 16 residues in the CDR3. CDR3 DNA: TGCGCCAGCAGCTTGGTGGGATTGAGGACAGGTCATACGCAGTATTTT. This encodes CASSLVGLRTGHTQYF.

This chain uses TRBV5-4 with TRBJ2-7; maybe TRBD2 (7 bases). The CDR3 length is 16 residues. With 2 bases removed from V and 3 bases from J, the gap between germline ends came to 18 bases. Germline-derived CDR1 and CDR2 are SGHNT and YYREEE (reference sequence). The CDR3 region is CASSLGRGTPLYEQYF. The CDR3 DNA sequence: TGTGCCAGCAGCTTAGGGCGGGGGACACCGCTCTACGAGCAGTACTTC.

The rearrangement links TRBV12-3 or TRBV12-4 to TRBJ2-5, with unresolved D. Deletions cut 3 bases from V and 5 bases from J, with 10 bases between. This CDR3 is built from 13 residues. The CDR3 DNA reads as TGTGCCAGCAGTTTTGGGCAGAGGGAGACCCAGTACTTC. Protein sequence: CASSFGQRETQYF.

The CDR3 DNA is TGTGCCTCAACCCAGGGTCTAGGGGGCTACTATGGCTACACCTTC. Protein product: CASTQGLGGYYGYTF. This rearrangement joins TRBV30 to TRBJ1-2; TRBD1 matches at 7 bases. CDR3 length equals 15 residues. V shed 7 bases, J shed 3 bases, and the junction held 14 bases outside the gene matches. Germline CDR1 and CDR2: GTSNPN and SVGIG (reference sequence).

This clonotype was picked up many times. The chain has TRBV7-9 and TRBJ2-5; 15 positions match TRBD2. Germline V gene data show CDR1 as SEHNR and CDR2 as FQNEAQ (reference sequence). The CDR3 runs 16 residues. Trimming cost V 5 bases and J 5 bases; bases outside gene matches: 6. Here the CDR3 DNA reads TGTGCCAGCAGCACCCGGACTAGCGGGGGGGGCGAGACCCAGTACTTC. It is translated as CASSTRTSGGGETQYF.

This clonotype has just a few counts. The V and J genes are TRBV19 and TRBJ2-7; 8 nucleotides match TRBD2. Per germline, CDR1 LNHDA and CDR2 SQIVND (reference sequence). V lost 10 bases, J lost 3 bases, and 8 bases stayed unmatched. There are 13 residues in the CDR3. The CDR3 sequence: CATRSSGYYEQYF. The CDR3 DNA follows: TGTGCCACCCGGTCTAGCGGGTACTACGAGCAGTACTTC.

This clonotype came up many times. The chain recombines TRBV6-1 with TRBJ2-2; no clear D. In germline, CDR1 is MNHNS, CDR2 SASEGT. This CDR3 is built from 14 residues. Trimming took off 0 bases at V and 5 bases at J, with 7 bases between the two ends. In nucleotides, the CDR3 is TGTGCCAGCAGTGAAGCTAGTGAGACCGGGGAGCTGTTTTTT. The encoded protein is CASSEASETGELFF.

V and J are TRBV2 and TRBJ2-7; no firm D call. Germline V gene data show CDR1 as SNHLY and CDR2 as FYNNEI. V was cut by 4 bases and J by 10 bases, with 11 bases left in between. This CDR3 spans 11 amino acids. CDR3 bases: TGTGCCAGCAGTGTGGACGGAGAACAGTACTTC. Translation: CASSVDGEQYF.

This clonotype was detected many times. The chain uses TRBV7-2 and TRBJ1-6, with D unclear. The CDR3 spans 15 residues. Germline V lookup: CDR1 SGHTA, CDR2 FQGNSA. V lost 5 bases, J lost 10 bases, and 18 bases lay in between. CDR3 amino acids: CASSLVEGWGSPLHF. The CDR3 DNA sequence: TGTGCCAGCAGCCTCGTGGAGGGCTGGGGATCACCCCTCCACTTT.

This clonotype was seen more than once but under ten times. The chain links TRBV20-1 to TRBJ2-5, with D possibly matching TRBD2 (5 bases). The ends were cut back, 3 bases at V and 0 bases at J, with 14 bases in the middle. This CDR3 has 15 residues. CDR1 DFQATT and CDR2 SNEGSKA come from the germline V gene (reference sequence). The CDR3 DNA reads TGCAGTGCTAGTCCAATAACGACTAACCAAGAGACCCAGTACTTC. This gives the protein CSASPITTNQETQYF.

This clonotype was picked up many times. The chain links TRBV7-2 to TRBJ2-3, with D unresolved. Trimming left V 5 bases short and J 2 bases short, with 14 bases between. This CDR3 comprises 15 residues. CDR1 and CDR2 from the germline V gene are SGHTA and FQGNSA. In nucleotides, the CDR3 is TGTGCCAGCAGCCTCCTAGGGCCCGTCACAGATACGCAGTATTTT. Translation gives CASSLLGPVTDTQYF.

Regarding this clonotype: A much more abundant neighbour one base away suggests this may be a read error. The gene calls are TRBV4-1 and TRBJ2-3; TRBD2 agrees at 8 bases. From germline, CDR1 is MGHRA and CDR2 YSYEKL. This CDR3 region has 16 residues. The CDR3 is CTSSHGSGRSTDTQYF. The CDR3 nucleotides read TGCACCAGCAGCCATGGGAGCGGGAGAAGCACAGATACGCAGTATTTT.

This clonotype was observed many times. The chain uses TRBV10-3 and TRBJ2-5; 8 bases line up with TRBD1. Losses at the gene ends were 7 bases for V and 6 bases for J; bases not matched to a gene: 10. Germline V lookup: CDR1 ENHRY, CDR2 SYGVKD. The CDR3 totals 14 residues. DNA of the CDR3: TGTGCCATCACCAAGGACAGGGATGTACAGACCCAGTACTTC. It translates to CAITKDRDVQTQYF.

In its sample, this clonotype was seen many times. This chain joins TRBV7-2 and TRBJ1-1; D is undetermined. The germline V gene encodes CDR1 SGHTA and CDR2 FQGNSA. Trimming removed 6 bases at V and 1 base at J, with 12 bases between. The CDR3 contains 14 residues. CDR3 in DNA: TGTGCCAGCAGACCCATGCGGGGGAACACTGAAGCTTTCTTT. Encoded protein: CASRPMRGNTEAFF.

At least ten counts were recorded for this clonotype. The chain recombines TRBV7-4 with TRBJ1-5; 9 nucleotides agree with TRBD1. The length of the CDR3 is 15 residues. Losses at the gene ends were 8 bases for V and 3 bases for J; bases not matched to a gene: 8. CDR1 and CDR2 from the germline V gene are SGHVT and SQSDAQ. CDR3 nucleotides: TGTGCCAGCGCCGAAGGGACAGGGAACAATCAGCCCCAGCATTTT. The encoded protein is CASAEGTGNNQPQHF.

There are many counts of this clonotype. V usage is TRBV18 and J usage is TRBJ1-5; D is unclear. Per germline, CDR1 KGHSH and CDR2 LQKENI. The V end lost 8 bases, the J end lost 1 base, and 9 bases lay between the germline ends. The CDR3 is 13 residues long. CDR3 loop: CASSPGSNQPQHF. CDR3 coding DNA: TGTGCCAGCAGTCCGGGAAGCAATCAGCCCCAGCATTTT.

In this sample, this clonotype turned up a few times. The genes are TRBV6-1 and TRBJ1-1; the match to TRBD1 covers 7 bases. Germline V gene lookup returns CDR1 MNHNS and CDR2 SASEGT. CDR3 length: 12 amino acids. Losses at the gene ends were 7 bases for V and 7 bases for J; bases not matched to a gene: 6. The CDR3 protein is CASILQGGEAFF. CDR3 in DNA: TGTGCCAGCATTCTCCAGGGGGGTGAAGCTTTCTTT.

This clonotype has a count of ten or more. The gene calls are TRBV4-2 and TRBJ2-6; D assignment may be TRBD1 or TRBD2 (5 bases each). This CDR3 has 16 amino acids. V dropped 4 bases and J dropped 4 bases, with 14 bases sitting between them. Germline CDR1 is LGHNA and CDR2 is YNFKEQ. CDR3 protein: CASSLQAGDGANVLTF. CDR3 nucleotide sequence: TGTGCCAGCAGCCTACAGGCGGGTGACGGGGCCAACGTCCTGACTTTC.